The rows below give T cell receptor beta chains drawn from one sample of a study of T cell responses to AZD1222 COVID-19 vaccine. Profiled with immunoSEQ multiplex PCR; TCRdb holds only in-frame clones, not every one. Found here are about 140,000 clones, roughly 90% of them singletons; the top ten hold roughly 4.7%. This specimen consisted of peripheral blood, obtained on day 0 of AZD1222 vaccination. These receptors came from an adult in good health. Each CDR3 is given with its conserved first and last residue. Clone size, where shown, is once, few, many, or a class for clones that have expanded.

>15|.|TRBV28
CASNSLEGSNSPLHF
>16|.|TRBV11-2
CASSLGRGGALYEQYF
>15|.|TRBV11-1
CASSPVGARLDEQYF
>14|once|TRBV28
CASRWTSGFYEQYF
>21|.|TRBV2
CASSERVGSQPLLGTYNEQFF
>15|.|TRBV7-9
CASSLVTSGTDTQYF
>14|once|TRBV19
CASRMRGSNTEAFF
>13|.|TRBV11-3
CASSAAAYNEQFF
>18|.|TRBV15
CATSRISGGELYQETQYF
>14|.|TRBV5-1
CASSPRDTTYEQYF
>14|.|TRBV5-1
CASSLTSGQNIQYF
>12|.|TRBV11-2
CASSLSIGGYTF
>16|few|TRBV7-8
CASSHRTASLNEKLFF
>14|.|TRBV27
CASSRPGRNQPQHF
>15|.|TRBV5-1
CASSLDGQGNQPQHF
>15|once|TRBV20-1
CSASGTSGGLREQFF
>18|.|TRBV12-2
CASRLSGRTRDDTGELFF
>15|.|TRBV7-5
CARIPPRAGVYEQYF
>13|.|TRBV6-5
CASSYLSNYGYTF